The clone carrying this TCR beta chain was detected only a few times. Its antigen remains unidentified. CDR3 length: 15 residues. Germline V gives CDR1 LGHDT, CDR2 YNNKEL (reference sequence). Deletions cut 8 bases from V and 0 bases from J, with 16 bases between. TCRdb re-called the reads with MiXCR, one entry per CDR3 protein. Counted here are about 770,000 distinct CDR3 sequences, 29% occurring once; the ten biggest clones make up under 15%. These data belong to a study of T cell repertoires in cytomegalovirus infection. Study-level findings and limits: HLA-C-restricted CMV-specific TCR beta clonotypes were dominant in the ex vivo response.

This TCR derives from a human donor in good health (CMV status not recorded). Some clones in this sample may be carry-over from other donors' samples. The starting material was cultured CD8+ T cells from PBMCs, obtained from culture after CMV antigen stimulation. This chain links TRBV3-1 with TRBJ1-1, with D perhaps matching TRBD1 (5 bases). CDR3 in DNA: TGTGCCAGCCGGACGGGAAACAGGATGAACACTGAAGCTTTCTTT. Amino acid sequence: CASRTGNRMNTEAFF.